A selection of T cell receptor beta chains follows, all from one sample in a study of blood T cell repertoires in COVID-19. Method: immunoSEQ multiplex PCR; TCRdb's copy keeps in-frame clones and lacks some. The repertoire holds some 160,000 clones, around 83% seen once, with about 1.5% in the top ten. The source material was peripheral blood. These receptors originate from a human donor in a cohort sampled during active COVID-19. CDR3s include the opening cysteine and the closing phenylalanine or tryptophan. D genes are given only for firm matches. Not every row has a clone size; where given, it reads once, few, many or a size class.

>TRBJ1-3|TRBD1|few|TRBV5-4
CASSLTGGSGNTIYF
TGTGCCAGCAGCTTGACAGGGGGCTCTGGAAACACCATATATTTT
>TRBJ2-1|TRBD2|-|TRBV5-4
CASSWGLAGIEQFF
TGTGCCAGCAGTTGGGGACTAGCGGGAATTGAGCAGTTCTTC
>TRBJ2-5|-|few|TRBV6-2/TRBV6-3
CASSSQETQYF
TGTGCCAGCAGTTCACAAGAGACCCAGTACTTC
>TRBJ2-1|-|-|TRBV2
CASKRPGQNEQFF
TGTGCCAGCAAACGGCCAGGGCAAAATGAGCAGTTCTTC
>TRBJ2-7|TRBD1|-|TRBV15
CATSRVQGAGEQYF
TGTGCCACCAGCAGAGTTCAGGGGGCTGGCGAGCAGTACTTC
>TRBJ1-2|-|few|TRBV9
CASSPNPDRPYTF
TGTGCCAGCAGCCCAAACCCTGACAGGCCCTACACCTTC
>TRBJ1-1|-|few|TRBV18
CASSRDSNTEAFF
TGTGCCAGCTCTCGAGACAGTAACACTGAAGCTTTCTTT
>TRBJ2-7|TRBD1|once|TRBV13
CASSFWDRGSYEQYF
TGTGCCAGCAGCTTTTGGGACAGGGGCTCCTACGAGCAGTACTTC
>TRBJ1-1|-|-|TRBV7-8
CASSLEGVTEAFF
TGTGCCAGCAGCTTAGAGGGGGTTACTGAAGCTTTCTTT
>TRBJ2-2|TRBD1|-|TRBV5-5
CASSSLPGTGVAGELFF
TGTGCCAGCAGCTCCCTTCCCGGGACAGGGGTCGCCGGGGAGCTGTTTTTT
>TRBJ2-7|TRBD2|-|TRBV3-1/TRBV3-2
CASSQDRGRPYEQYF
TGTGCCAGCAGCCAAGATCGCGGGAGGCCCTACGAGCAGTACTTC
>TRBJ2-5|-|-|TRBV7-9
CASSSPHTGTETQYF
TGTGCCAGCAGCTCACCCCATACAGGGACAGAGACCCAGTACTTC
>TRBJ2-5|TRBD2|many|TRBV5-4
CASSLYGGVDQETQYF
TGTGCCAGCAGCTTGTACGGGGGGGTCGACCAAGAGACCCAGTACTTC
>TRBJ2-7|-|-|TRBV28
CASTQGFEQYF
TGTGCCAGCACCCAGGGATTCGAGCAGTACTTC
>TRBJ2-7|-|few|TRBV5-6
CASSRTIDEQYF
TGTGCCAGCAGCCGGACAATTGACGAGCAGTACTTC
>TRBJ2-5|TRBD2|-|TRBV11-2
CATSDSEREIKETQYF
TGTGCAACCTCCGATAGCGAGCGGGAGATCAAGGAGACCCAGTACTTC
>TRBJ2-7|-|-|TRBV3-1/TRBV3-2
CASSQGSSISYEQYF
TGTGCCAGCAGCCAAGGGTCCAGTATTTCCTACGAGCAGTACTTC
>TRBJ1-2|TRBD1|-|TRBV12-3/TRBV12-4
CASSRDSNYGYTF
TGTGCCAGCAGCCGGGACAGCAACTATGGCTACACCTTC
>TRBJ2-7|-|-|TRBV29-1
CSVVEQPYEQYF
TGCAGCGTTGTAGAACAGCCCTACGAGCAGTACTTC
>TRBJ2-6|TRBD2|-|TRBV11-2
CASSLDHWTGGSGANVLTF
TGTGCCAGCAGCTTAGATCACTGGACGGGGGGATCCGGGGCCAACGTCCTGACTTTC
>TRBJ1-4|-|-|TRBV29-1
CSVVWGDEKLFF
TGCAGCGTTGTCTGGGGAGATGAAAAACTGTTTTTT
>TRBJ1-6|-|few|TRBV27
CASSTLGQFFNSPLHF
TGTGCCAGCAGTACCCTGGGACAATTCTTTAATTCACCCCTCCACTTT
>TRBJ1-5|-|-|TRBV7-2
CASSYTAGSNQPQHF
TGTGCCAGCAGCTATACGGCGGGGAGCAATCAGCCCCAGCATTTT
>TRBJ2-3|TRBD1|once|TRBV2
CASSADRAGTDTQYF
TGTGCCAGCAGTGCCGACAGGGCGGGCACAGATACGCAGTATTTT
>TRBJ2-4|-|-|TRBV18
CASSPPGLAKNIQYF
TGTGCCAGCTCACCACCCGGTCTAGCCAAAAACATTCAGTACTTC
>TRBJ1-5|-|-|TRBV28
CASRIPGGQPQHF
TGTGCCAGCAGGATCCCGGGAGGACAGCCCCAGCATTTT
>TRBJ1-6|-|-|TRBV4-3
CASSQDARSSYNSPLHF
TGCGCCAGCAGCCAAGATGCAAGGAGCTCCTATAATTCACCCCTCCACTTT
>TRBJ2-3|TRBD2|-|TRBV19
CASRTSGSTDTQYF
TGTGCCAGTAGAACTAGCGGAAGCACAGATACGCAGTATTTT
>TRBJ1-2|TRBD1|-|TRBV27
CASSLGDRGVAGYTF
TGTGCCAGCAGTTTAGGGGACAGGGGCGTAGCTGGCTACACCTTC
>TRBJ1-3|TRBD1|-|TRBV6-5
CASSYSRGVAGNTIYF
TGTGCCAGCAGTTACTCCAGGGGGGTTGCTGGAAACACCATATATTTT
>TRBJ1-1|-|-|TRBV4-2
CASSQDWAGFNTEAFF
TGTGCCAGCAGCCAAGATTGGGCCGGTTTTAACACTGAAGCTTTCTTT
>TRBJ1-1|-|-|TRBV12-3/TRBV12-4
CADGSRAEAFF
TGTGCCGACGGGAGCCGGGCGGAAGCTTTCTTT
>TRBJ2-7|-|-|TRBV6-5
CASSSTGAYEQYF
TGTGCCAGCAGTTCTACAGGAGCTTACGAGCAGTACTTC
>TRBJ1-5|TRBD1|once|TRBV7-8
CASSLGGQGAVTQHF
TGTGCCAGCAGTTTAGGGGGACAGGGAGCGGTGACCCAGCATTTT
>TRBJ2-3|-|once|TRBV4-3
CASSQEWGADTQYF
TGCGCCAGCAGCCAAGAGTGGGGGGCAGATACGCAGTATTTT
>TRBJ2-7|-|-|TRBV4-1
CASSQDPSLSEQYF
TGCGCCAGCAGCCAGGACCCTAGCCTCTCCGAGCAGTACTTC
>TRBJ1-2|TRBD1|-|TRBV24-1
CATSGDRGSYGYTF
TGTGCCACCAGTGGGGACAGGGGCTCATATGGCTACACCTTC
>TRBJ2-2|-|-|TRBV28
CATAGFDTGELFF
TGTGCCACCGCAGGGTTCGACACCGGGGAGCTGTTTTTT
>TRBJ1-2|TRBD1|once|TRBV18
CASLTNRDSLGGYTF
TGTGCCAGCTTAACAAACCGGGACAGCCTCGGTGGCTACACCTTC
>TRBJ2-1|-|once|TRBV12-2
CASRLARGRLAALSSYNEQFF
TGTGCAAGTCGCTTAGCGAGGGGGAGACTAGCGGCCCTGAGCTCCTACAATGAGCAGTTCTTC
>TRBJ2-7|TRBD1|-|TRBV10-1
CASSQGTGSSYEQYF
TGCGCCAGCAGTCAGGGGACAGGCAGCTCCTACGAGCAGTACTTC
>TRBJ2-4|TRBD2|-|TRBV3-1/TRBV3-2
CASSQDRGGIQYF
TGTGCCAGCAGCCAAGATCGGGGGGGCATTCAGTACTTC
>TRBJ1-1|-|few|TRBV6-5
CASSYSARYTEAFF
TGTGCCAGCAGTTACTCGGCCCGATACACTGAAGCTTTCTTT
>TRBJ1-1|-|-|TRBV6-2/TRBV6-3
CASSLAREAFF
TGTGCCAGCAGTTTGGCTCGTGAAGCTTTCTTT
>TRBJ2-7|TRBD1|-|TRBV2
CASRRTGRPYEQYF
TGTGCCAGCAGAAGGACAGGGCGGCCCTACGAGCAGTACTTC
>TRBJ2-7|-|-|TRBV7-8
CASSLGLYYEQYF
TGTGCCAGCAGCTTGGGACTGTACTACGAGCAGTACTTC
>TRBJ2-1|-|-|TRBV7-3
CASSPIVGSYNEQFF
TGTGCCAGCAGCCCCATCGTAGGGAGCTACAATGAGCAGTTCTTC
>TRBJ1-6|-|-|TRBV11-2
CASSLGEAINSPLHF
TGTGCCAGCAGCTTAGGGGAGGCAATTAATTCACCCCTCCACTTT